The 28 T cell receptor beta chains reported below all come from one sample, sequenced in a study of blood T cell repertoires in COVID-19. Method: immunoSEQ multiplex PCR; TCRdb's copy keeps in-frame clones and lacks some. The sample lists around 470,000 clones; nearly 90% were seen once. Sequenced sample: peripheral blood. The receptors derive from a young man with COVID-19, enrolled during active disease.

The rearrangement uses TRBV6-5 and TRBJ1-6, with TRBD1 matching over 8 bases. The CDR3 runs to 15 residues. CDR1 and CDR2 from the germline V gene are MNHEY and SVGAGI. Germline trimming cut 6 bases from V and 14 bases from J; bases unmatched to any gene: 15. DNA of the CDR3: TGTGCCAGCAGGGAGGGACGGGACAGGTACATTTCCCTCCACTTT. The encoded protein is CASREGRDRYISLHF.

This clone was recorded once. The chain employs TRBV28 and TRBJ2-7; TRBD2 matches 7 bases. The CDR3 has 17 residues. The V segment lost 0 bases and the J segment 7 bases; nucleotides outside the gene matches: 15. CDR1 is MDHEN, CDR2 SYDVKM, per germline. For the CDR3, the DNA is TGTGCCAGCAGTTTATGGGCGGGAGTAAGGGGCTCGGGTGAGCAGTACTTC. Translated, it gives CASSLWAGVRGSGEQYF.

In nucleotides, the CDR3 is TGTGCCAGCAGCCAGGAATCGACTAGCGGGTACCTCCTGGGGGAGCTGTTTTTT. Protein product: CASSQESTSGYLLGELFF. V and J are TRBV3-1 (or the pseudogene TRBV3-2) and TRBJ2-2; 10 bases align to TRBD2. The CDR3 totals 18 residues. J gave up 8 bases and V 3 bases, and 15 bases lay outside the gene matches. CDR1 and CDR2 from the germline V gene are LGHDT and YNNKEL (reference sequence).

The chain is built from TRBV19 and TRBJ2-3, with TRBD1 matching over 8 bases. Germline CDR1 reads LNHDA; CDR2 reads SQIVND (reference sequence). This CDR3 contains 14 residues. With 4 bases clipped from V and 4 bases from J, the junction kept 4 bases outside the gene matches. The CDR3 sequence: CASSRQGRADTQYF. CDR3 DNA sequence: TGTGCCAGTAGTAGACAGGGGCGGGCAGATACGCAGTATTTT. The full variable domain, with the rest looked up from reference TRBV19 and TRBJ2-3, is DGGITQSPKYLFRKEGQNVTLSCEQNLNHDAMYWYRQDPGQGLRLIYYSQIVNDFQKGDIAEGYSVSREKKESFPLTVTSAQKNPTAFYLCASSRQGRADTQYFGPGTRLTVL.

The chain recombines TRBV7-6 with TRBJ2-2; TRBD2 aligns across 14 bases. V was clipped by 4 bases and J by 6 bases; unmatched bases: 4. Germline V gives CDR1 SGHVS, CDR2 FNYEAQ. The CDR3 is made up of 16 amino acids. In nucleotides, the CDR3 is TGTGCCAGCAGCTGGACTAGCGGGGGGCCGGCCGGGGAGCTGTTTTTT. Translated, it gives CASSWTSGGPAGELFF.

V usage is TRBV4-1 and J usage is TRBJ2-3; a weak D match, TRBD1 (6 bases). Per the germline V gene, CDR1 is MGHRA and CDR2 is YSYEKL. The CDR3 length is 15 residues. Trimming stripped 1 base from V and 2 bases from J, with 10 bases between. The CDR3 loop reads CASSQARTDTDTQYF. CDR3 in DNA: TGCGCCAGCAGCCAAGCCCGGACAGACACAGATACGCAGTATTTT.

The chain joins TRBV6-2 or TRBV6-3 to TRBJ2-1, with a weak D call TRBD2 (6 bases). Germline CDR1 is MNHEY and CDR2 is SVGEGT. CDR3 length: 12 amino acids. The germline V and J ends were trimmed by 6 bases and 5 bases, with 8 bases remaining between them. CDR3 amino acids: CASSPGDNEQFF. In nucleotides, the CDR3 is TGTGCCAGCAGCCCGGGAGACAATGAGCAGTTCTTC.

The chain has TRBV24-1 and TRBJ2-3; no clear D. Trimming left V 1 base short and J 6 bases short, with 4 bases between. This CDR3 is 12 amino acids long. Per germline, CDR1 KGHDR and CDR2 SFDVKD. The CDR3 region has the DNA TGTGCCACCAGTGATTTCTTGGATACGCAGTATTTT. This gives the protein CATSDFLDTQYF.

V gene TRBV2 combines with J gene TRBJ2-2, with D maybe TRBD2 (6 bases). Germline CDR1 is SNHLY and CDR2 is FYNNEI. This CDR3 has 16 residues. V lost 5 bases to trimming and J lost 1 base, with 14 bases between them. The CDR3, as DNA: TGTGCCAGCAGTCCCCTCGCGGGGATGAACACCGGGGAGCTGTTTTTT. As protein: CASSPLAGMNTGELFF.

This chain links TRBV2 with TRBJ1-2, with D perhaps TRBD1 (5 bases). CDR3 size: 13 residues. Trimming stripped 5 bases from V and 4 bases from J, with 11 bases between. Germline CDR1 SNHLY, CDR2 FYNNEI. The CDR3 loop reads CASSPQESYGYTF. The CDR3 bases are TGTGCCAGCAGTCCACAGGAAAGCTATGGCTACACCTTC.

This rearrangement joins TRBV3-1 (or the pseudogene TRBV3-2) to TRBJ1-2; TRBD1 is a possible D gene (5 bases). V shed 2 bases and J shed 8 bases, with 12 bases lying between them. Germline CDR1 and CDR2: LGHDT and YNNKEL (reference sequence). The CDR3 has 13 amino acids. The CDR3 DNA follows: TGTGCCAGCAGCCAACTCACAGGTGGCGGCTACACCTTC. Its protein is CASSQLTGGGYTF.

The chain employs TRBV7-9 and TRBJ2-1; no reliable D call. Per germline, CDR1 SEHNR and CDR2 FQNEAQ (reference sequence). The CDR3 totals 16 residues. Between the trimmed V and J ends, which lost 1 base and 6 bases, there was a span of 16 bases. The CDR3 here is CASSLGGGGQGNEQFF. DNA of the CDR3: TGTGCCAGCAGCTTAGGAGGTGGCGGCCAAGGCAATGAGCAGTTCTTC. The variable domain in full, with the rest retrieved from reference TRBV7-9 and TRBJ2-1, is DTGVSQNPRHKITKRGQNVTFRCDPISEHNRLYWYRQTLGQGPEFLTYFQNEAQLEKSRLLSDRFSAERPKGSFSTLEIQRTEQGDSAMYLCASSLGGGGQGNEQFFGPGTRLTVL.

The chain employs TRBV7-3 and TRBJ2-7, with 7 positions matching TRBD1. The CDR3 consists of 13 residues. CDR1 SGHTA and CDR2 FQGTGA come from the germline V gene. Unmatched junction bases numbered 8, after V lost 5 bases and J lost 7 bases. The CDR3 loop is CASSQSPGQEQYF. The CDR3 coding sequence is TGTGCCAGCAGCCAATCACCGGGACAGGAGCAGTACTTC. The entire variable domain, with the rest obtained from reference TRBV7-3 and TRBJ2-7, is as follows: GAGVSQTPSNKVTEKGKYVELRCDPISGHTALYWYRQSLGQGPEFLIYFQGTGAADDSGLPNDRFFAVRPEGSVSTLKIQRTERGDSAVYLCASSQSPGQEQYFGPGTRLTVT.

CDR3 amino acids: CASSKTGNEQFF. In nucleotides, the CDR3 is TGTGCCAGCAGCAAGACAGGGAATGAGCAGTTCTTC. The chain is built from TRBV11-2 and TRBJ2-1; TRBD1 aligns across 7 bases. Germline V gives CDR1 SGHAT, CDR2 FQNNGV. The V gene end was trimmed by 5 bases and the J gene end by 7 bases; junction bases not matched to a gene: 2. The CDR3 loop spans 12 amino acids.

The V gene is TRBV18, the J gene TRBJ2-1; D gene uncertain. Germline V gives CDR1 KGHSH, CDR2 LQKENI. The V and J ends lost 4 bases and 0 bases respectively, with 16 bases between them. This CDR3 has 17 residues. This CDR3 reads CASSHVSELTSYNEQFF. As DNA, the CDR3 is TGTGCCAGCTCACACGTAAGCGAACTAACCTCCTACAATGAGCAGTTCTTC.

The chain links TRBV3-1 (or the pseudogene TRBV3-2) to TRBJ2-7, with a tentative D call TRBD1 (5 bases). Germline CDR1 and CDR2: LGHDT and YNNKEL (reference sequence). This CDR3 is 14 amino acids long. V was shortened by 1 base and J by 6 bases, with 13 bases between the two germline ends. In DNA, the CDR3 is TGTGCCAGCAGCCAAGGGCAGGGTAGGCGCGAGCAGTACTTC. It specifies CASSQGQGRREQYF.

This chain uses TRBV5-6 with TRBJ1-1; no clear D gene. Germline V gene sequence: CDR1 SGHDT, CDR2 YYEEEE. This CDR3 has 15 residues. Trimming cost V 0 bases and J 5 bases, with 14 bases left between them. CDR3 in DNA: TGTGCCAGCAGCTTGGATGCGAGCCCGGGGACTGAAGCTTTCTTT. Its protein is CASSLDASPGTEAFF.

The V call is TRBV30, the J call TRBJ1-1, with TRBD1 matching 7 bases. Germline-derived CDR1 and CDR2 are GTSNPN and SVGIG (reference sequence). This CDR3 spans 14 amino acids. The trim removed 3 bases at V and 5 bases at J, leaving 9 bases unmatched. CDR3 in DNA: TGTGCCTGGAGCGCCGACAGGGTGGCGACTGAAGCTTTCTTT. Residues: CAWSADRVATEAFF.

The V and J genes are TRBV11-2 and TRBJ1-6; D remains ambiguous. The V gene lost 2 bases and the J gene lost 11 bases, with 7 bases spanning the gap. Per the germline V gene, CDR1 is SGHAT and CDR2 is FQNNGV. The CDR3 contains 12 residues. The CDR3 DNA reads as TGTGCCAGCAGCTTAAGCACAGCACCCCTCCACTTT. Translating gives CASSLSTAPLHF.

The chain couples TRBV2 to TRBJ2-1; 12 nucleotides align to TRBD2. Germline V gives CDR1 SNHLY, CDR2 FYNNEI. J was trimmed by 4 bases and V by 6 bases; bases with no gene match: 10. The CDR3 spans 17 residues. This CDR3 is CASRALTSGGFYNEQFF. CDR3 bases: TGTGCCAGCAGAGCCTTAACTAGCGGGGGGTTTTACAATGAGCAGTTCTTC.

The chain uses TRBV29-1 and TRBJ1-1, with 11 bases lining up with TRBD1. The CDR3 has 15 residues. The ends lost 1 base at V and 5 bases at J; junction bases unmatched: 6. The germline V gene has CDR1 SQVTM and CDR2 ANQGSEA. DNA of the CDR3: TGCAGCGTTGAAGCCAGGACAGGGGGCAGGACTGAAGCTTTCTTT. Its translation is CSVEARTGGRTEAFF.

The V and J genes are TRBV27 and TRBJ2-1, with D perhaps matching TRBD2 (6 bases). Trimming left V 6 bases short and J 4 bases short, with 22 bases between. The length of the CDR3 is 17 residues. The germline V gene has CDR1 MNHEY and CDR2 SMNVEV (reference sequence). The CDR3: CASSKKIAAASYNEQFF. Here the CDR3 DNA reads TGTGCCAGCAGCAAAAAAATAGCGGCTGCATCGTACAATGAGCAGTTCTTC.

This clone was detected a few times. This sequence joins TRBV7-2 and TRBJ2-7; 10 positions agree with TRBD2. After removal of 1 base from V and 2 bases from J, the junction contained 5 bases not matched to a gene. The V gene's germline CDR1 is SGHTA and CDR2 FQGNSA. This CDR3 has 16 residues. CDR3 DNA sequence: TGTGCCAGCAGCTTAGGCCTAGCGGGAGTGCCCTACGAGCAGTACTTC. It codes for CASSLGLAGVPYEQYF.

The chain joins TRBV7-9 to TRBJ2-2; a possible D gene is TRBD1 (6 bases). V was pared by 6 bases and J by 5 bases, with 16 bases between. The CDR3 is made up of 15 amino acids. Germline CDR1 reads SEHNR; CDR2 reads FQNEAQ (reference sequence). CDR3 sequence: CASSQAGQFTGELFF. The CDR3 DNA reads as TGTGCCAGCAGTCAGGCCGGACAGTTTACCGGGGAGCTGTTTTTT.

The rearrangement links TRBV2 to TRBJ1-1, with unresolved D. Trimming took 6 bases from V and 5 from J, leaving 13 bases between them. The CDR3 extends over 13 amino acids. CDR1 and CDR2 from the germline V gene are SNHLY and FYNNEI. CDR3 sequence: CASSPDQDTEAFF. In DNA form, the CDR3 reads TGTGCCAGCAGCCCCGACCAGGATACTGAAGCTTTCTTT.

The chain combines TRBV9 with TRBJ2-1; possibly TRBD2 for D (5 bases). This CDR3 comprises 15 residues. Germline-derived CDR1 and CDR2 are SGDLS and YYNGEE. The germline V and J ends were trimmed by 0 bases and 5 bases, with 12 bases remaining between them. CDR3 coding DNA: TGTGCCAGCAGCGTAGAGGCTAGCAGCCACAATGAGCAGTTCTTC. Protein product: CASSVEASSHNEQFF.

The chain employs TRBV2 and TRBJ2-1, with TRBD2 matching 8 bases. J lost 7 bases, V lost 4 bases, and 12 bases had no gene match. The CDR3 extends over 16 amino acids. Germline values: CDR1 SNHLY, CDR2 FYNNEI. CDR3 sequence (DNA): TGTGCCAGCAGTGCCGGAGCGGGAGTCACTCGGAATGAGCAGTTCTTC. Translation gives CASSAGAGVTRNEQFF. The complete variable domain, with remaining parts taken from reference TRBV2 and TRBJ2-1, reads EPEVTQTPSHQVTQMGQEVILRCVPISNHLYFYWYRQILGQKVEFLVSFYNNEISEKSEIFDDQFSVERPDGSNFTLKIRSTKLEDSAMYFCASSAGAGVTRNEQFFGPGTRLTVL.

The chain couples TRBV20-1 to TRBJ2-7, with D perhaps TRBD2 (6 bases). This CDR3 region has 15 residues. Trimming stripped 3 bases from V and 2 bases from J, with 17 bases between. Germline CDR1 DFQATT, CDR2 SNEGSKA (reference sequence). The chain's CDR3 is CSASGRKESTYEQYF. Here the CDR3 DNA reads TGCAGTGCTAGTGGGAGGAAGGAGTCAACCTACGAGCAGTACTTC.